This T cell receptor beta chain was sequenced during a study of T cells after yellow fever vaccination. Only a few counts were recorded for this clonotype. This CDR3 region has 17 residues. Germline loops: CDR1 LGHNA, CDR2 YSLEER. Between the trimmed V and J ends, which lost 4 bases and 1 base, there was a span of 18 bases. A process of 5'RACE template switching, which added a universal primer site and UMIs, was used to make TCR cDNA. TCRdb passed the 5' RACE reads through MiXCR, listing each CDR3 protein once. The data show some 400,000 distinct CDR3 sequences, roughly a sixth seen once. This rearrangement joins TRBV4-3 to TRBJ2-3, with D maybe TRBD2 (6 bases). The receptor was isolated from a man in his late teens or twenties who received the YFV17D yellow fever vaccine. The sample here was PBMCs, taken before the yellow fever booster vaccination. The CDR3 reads CASSRSGAGWGTDTQYF. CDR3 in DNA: TGCGCCAGCAGCCGCTCCGGGGCGGGGTGGGGCACAGATACGCAGTATTTT.